This passage covers 19 T cell receptor beta chains from one sample sequenced in a study of beta chain features in type 1 diabetes. Expressed TCRB transcripts were sequenced because the entire RNA isolate underwent reverse transcription. Data came from immunoSEQ multiplex PCR; TCRdb stores just in-frame clones and leaves some out. The table includes 110,000 to 150,000 clones, approximately 10% detected once. The sample was central memory CD4+ T cells from blood. The receptors originated from a woman aged 35 to 49 in good health.

The chain is built from TRBV11-2 and TRBJ2-5; possibly TRBD2 for D (6 bases). The J call is uncertain, as TRBJ2-7 better fits the DNA end. CDR1 SGHAT and CDR2 FQNNGV come from the germline V gene. The CDR3 contains 15 residues. The CDR3 DNA follows: TGTGCCAGCAGCTTAGTCTTTGCTAGCGAATACGAGCAGTACTTC. It codes for CASSLVFASEYEQYF.

This clone was detected a few times. V usage is TRBV19 and J usage is TRBJ1-6; the match to TRBD1 covers 10 bases. V shed 5 bases, J shed 5 bases, and the junction held 9 bases outside the gene matches. Germline V gene data show CDR1 as LNHDA and CDR2 as SQIVND (reference sequence). The CDR3 extends over 17 amino acids. The CDR3 protein is CASSSRQGANNNSPLHF. CDR3 DNA sequence: TGTGCCAGTAGTTCCCGACAGGGGGCGAACAATAATTCACCCCTCCACTTT.

The chain employs TRBV18 and TRBJ1-4; D gene unclear. CDR1 is KGHSH and CDR2 is LQKENI in the germline V gene. The CDR3 runs 14 residues. V lost 1 base, J lost 3 bases, and 6 bases lay in between. The CDR3 is CASSPLRSNEKLFF. For the CDR3, the DNA is TGTGCCAGCTCACCACTTCGGTCTAATGAAAAACTGTTTTTT.

The chain recombines TRBV2 with TRBJ1-2; 7 bases match TRBD1. The J segment lost 3 bases and the V segment lost 8 bases, leaving 6 bases of the junction unmatched. CDR3 length: 13 residues. Germline V gene sequence: CDR1 SNHLY, CDR2 FYNNEI. For the CDR3, the DNA is TGTGCCAGCGGAGACAGGGAGTACTATGGCTACACCTTC. It yields the protein CASGDREYYGYTF.

This chain uses TRBV6-5 with TRBJ1-5; D is ambiguous. V was pared by 8 bases and J by 1 base, with 6 bases between. Germline assignment: CDR1 MNHEY and CDR2 SVGAGI. The CDR3 extends over 12 amino acids. CDR3 coding DNA: TGTGCCAGCTGGGAGAGCAATCAGCCCCAGCATTTT. Its translation: CASWESNQPQHF.

This clone has more than one count but fewer than ten. The chain employs TRBV9 and TRBJ2-2; 7 bases agree with TRBD2. Germline loops: CDR1 SGDLS, CDR2 YYNGEE. V dropped 2 bases and J dropped 6; count of bases not matched to a gene: 7. The CDR3 has 15 amino acids. The CDR3, as DNA: TGTGCCAGCAGCGTCGGACTAGTGGGTGCCGGGGAGCTGTTTTTT. This gives the protein CASSVGLVGAGELFF.

This clone was observed many times. This sequence joins TRBV5-4 and TRBJ2-3, with a tentative D call TRBD1 (5 bases). The V gene lost 0 bases and the J gene lost 5 bases, with 13 bases spanning the gap. The CDR3 spans 15 residues. Looked up from germline, CDR1 is SGHNT and CDR2 is YYREEE (reference sequence). CDR3 DNA sequence: TGTGCCAGCAGCTTGGCCGGGCAGGGTGGAGATACGCAGTATTTT. It codes for CASSLAGQGGDTQYF.

This clone was seen more than once but under ten times. V and J are TRBV27 and TRBJ2-3; a possible D gene is TRBD2 (6 bases). The germline V gene has CDR1 MNHEY and CDR2 SMNVEV (reference sequence). The ends were cut back, 5 bases at V and 1 base at J, with 16 bases in the middle. The CDR3 extends over 16 amino acids. CDR3 in DNA: TGTGCCAGCAGTCAATGGGGACTCCAAGGCACAGATACGCAGTATTTT. The encoded protein is CASSQWGLQGTDTQYF.

This chain links TRBV5-4 with TRBJ2-5; 7 bases fit TRBD2. The CDR3 is made up of 16 amino acids. Losses at the gene ends were 0 bases for V and 5 bases for J; bases not matched to a gene: 10. Germline loops: CDR1 SGHNT, CDR2 YYREEE (reference sequence). CDR3 region: CASSLAGAGFRETQYF. CDR3 in DNA: TGTGCCAGCAGCTTGGCCGGAGCGGGGTTTCGGGAGACCCAGTACTTC.

This clone was counted only a few times. This chain links TRBV5-1 with TRBJ2-7; D perhaps matches TRBD1 (6 bases). The CDR3 totals 15 residues. The V and J ends lost 4 bases and 7 bases respectively, with 21 bases between them. Germline values: CDR1 SGHRS, CDR2 YFSETQ. Written as DNA, the CDR3 is TGCGCCAGCAGCCCCGGTGGGGGCCTACTTGAGGAGCAGTACTTC. Translation: CASSPGGGLLEEQYF.

The V and J genes are TRBV28 and TRBJ1-5; D not certain. The CDR3 contains 13 residues. Per germline, CDR1 MDHEN and CDR2 SYDVKM. V lost 7 bases, J lost 2 bases, and 9 bases lay in between. CDR3 loop: CASKKGGNQPQHF. DNA for the CDR3: TGTGCCAGCAAGAAGGGAGGCAATCAGCCCCAGCATTTT.

The CDR3 sequence: CASSVAFANTGELFF. For the CDR3, the DNA is TGTGCCAGCAGCGTAGCTTTCGCGAACACCGGGGAGCTGTTTTTT. This chain links TRBV9 with TRBJ2-2; D gene ambiguous. Germline V gene data show CDR1 as SGDLS and CDR2 as YYNGEE. The CDR3 runs to 15 residues. V was pared by 0 bases and J by 0 bases, with 6 bases between.

The rearrangement joins TRBV9 to TRBJ2-1, with D perhaps matching TRBD2 (5 bases). This CDR3 has 13 residues. The V and J ends lost 4 bases and 6 bases respectively, with 11 bases between them. In germline, CDR1 is SGDLS, CDR2 YYNGEE. The CDR3 spells CASSRMGSNEQFF. For the CDR3, the DNA is TGTGCCAGCAGCCGGATGGGGAGCAATGAGCAGTTCTTC.

This clone was found a few times. The chain employs TRBV29-1 and TRBJ2-7; no reliable D call. The CDR3 totals 12 residues. Germline V CDR1 and CDR2: SQVTM, ANQGSEA. Trimming cost V 4 bases and J 3 bases, with 10 bases left between them. CDR3 DNA: TGCAGCGTTGCCGGCAGCGTCTACGAGCAGTACTTC. Translated: CSVAGSVYEQYF.

The sample holds a few counts of this clone. The chain recombines TRBV9 with TRBJ1-2; the match to TRBD1 covers 9 bases. Germline assignment: CDR1 SGDLS and CDR2 YYNGEE. V lost 5 bases and J lost 0; bases outside the gene matches: 8. This CDR3 is built from 16 residues. The DNA for the CDR3 is TGTGCCAGCAGTAAACAGGGGGCTTCCTCTAACTATGGCTACACCTTC. It specifies CASSKQGASSNYGYTF.

The chain recombines TRBV7-2 with TRBJ1-2, with D unclear. The germline V and J ends were trimmed by 3 bases and 0 bases, with 5 bases remaining between them. The CDR3 totals 13 residues. The V gene's germline CDR1 is SGHTA and CDR2 FQGNSA. Here the CDR3 reads CASSLGPNYGYTF. CDR3 nucleotides: TGTGCCAGCAGCTTGGGCCCTAACTATGGCTACACCTTC.

This clone was recorded many times. The rearrangement joins TRBV6-6 to TRBJ2-2, with D uncertain. Looked up from germline, CDR1 is MNHNY and CDR2 is SVGAGI (reference sequence). The CDR3 runs to 13 residues. V was shortened by 4 bases and J by 5 bases, with 8 bases between the two germline ends. CDR3 protein: CASSSHLTGELFF. The CDR3 nucleotides are TGTGCCAGCAGTTCCCACCTAACCGGGGAGCTGTTTTTT.

The CDR3 DNA reads as TGTGCCCAAGAAAGGAGGGATGCAGATACGCAGTATTTT. Encoded protein: CAQERRDADTQYF. The chain is built from TRBV7-9 and TRBJ2-3; D is perhaps TRBD2 (6 bases). Between the trimmed V and J ends, which lost 11 bases and 4 bases, there was a span of 16 bases. The CDR3 sequence is 13 residues long. Looked up from germline, CDR1 is SEHNR and CDR2 is FQNEAQ (reference sequence).

The V gene is TRBV28, the J gene TRBJ1-5; D gene uncertain. The CDR3 has 12 residues. Trimming pared 7 bases from V and 6 bases from J, leaving 10 bases between. Germline values: CDR1 MDHEN, CDR2 SYDVKM. The DNA for the CDR3 is TGTGCCAGCAACGGGAATTTTCAGCCCCAGCATTTT. This translates into CASNGNFQPQHF.